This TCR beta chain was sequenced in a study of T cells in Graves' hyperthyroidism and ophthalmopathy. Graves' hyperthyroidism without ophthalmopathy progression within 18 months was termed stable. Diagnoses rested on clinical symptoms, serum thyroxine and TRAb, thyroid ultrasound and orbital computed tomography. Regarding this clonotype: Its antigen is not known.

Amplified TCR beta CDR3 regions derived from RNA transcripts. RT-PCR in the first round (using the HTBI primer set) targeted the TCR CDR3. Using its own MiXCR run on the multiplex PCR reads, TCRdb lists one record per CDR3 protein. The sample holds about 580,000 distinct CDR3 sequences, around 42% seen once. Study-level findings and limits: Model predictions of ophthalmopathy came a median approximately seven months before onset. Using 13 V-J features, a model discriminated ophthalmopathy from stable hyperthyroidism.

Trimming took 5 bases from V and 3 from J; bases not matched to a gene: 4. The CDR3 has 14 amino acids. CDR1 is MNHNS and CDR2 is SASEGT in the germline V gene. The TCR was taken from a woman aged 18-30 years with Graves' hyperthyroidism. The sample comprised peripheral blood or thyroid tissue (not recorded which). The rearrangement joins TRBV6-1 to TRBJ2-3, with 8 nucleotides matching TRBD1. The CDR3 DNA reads TGTGCCAGCAGTACCGGACAGGGTACAGATACGCAGTATTTT. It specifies CASSTGQGTDTQYF.